Listed here are 13 T cell receptor beta chains from one sample, sequenced in a study of blood T cell repertoires in COVID-19. Assay used: immunoSEQ multiplex PCR; TCRdb lists only in-frame clones, some missing. The sample shows approximately 350,000 clones, less than 90% of them seen only once. Sequencing was done on a sample of PBMCs or T cells enriched from blood (not recorded which). The receptors here all came from a woman aged 45-65 years who had recovered from COVID-19.

This rearrangement joins TRBV6-1 to TRBJ1-2, with 7 bases lining up with TRBD1. Germline CDR1 is MNHNS and CDR2 is SASEGT. J was trimmed by 4 bases and V by 2 bases; bases with no gene match: 13. This CDR3 is built from 17 residues. CDR3 protein: CASSERGPGQSSYGYTF. For the CDR3, the DNA is TGTGCCAGCAGTGAAAGGGGCCCGGGACAGTCATCCTATGGCTACACCTTC.

The chain couples TRBV5-1 to TRBJ1-2; tentatively, D is TRBD1 (5 bases). The length of the CDR3 is 15 residues. The V gene lost 0 bases and the J gene lost 7 bases, with 16 bases spanning the gap. Germline values: CDR1 SGHRS, CDR2 YFSETQ. The CDR3 sequence: CASSLEGQGNSGYTF. For the CDR3, the DNA is TGCGCCAGCAGCTTGGAGGGCCAGGGAAATAGTGGCTACACCTTC.

The V call is TRBV30, the J call TRBJ2-2, with a possible D match to TRBD2 (6 bases). This CDR3 has 15 amino acids. Per the germline V gene, CDR1 is GTSNPN and CDR2 is SVGIG (reference sequence). V was trimmed by 2 bases and J by 4 bases, leaving 14 bases between them. The CDR3 DNA sequence: TGTGCCTGGAGTACCACGGGACTTCTCACCGGGGAGCTGTTTTTT. Protein product: CAWSTTGLLTGELFF.

This chain uses TRBV5-1 with TRBJ2-2; TRBD2 agrees at 11 bases. This CDR3 has 17 amino acids. Germline V lookup: CDR1 SGHRS, CDR2 YFSETQ. V was clipped by 1 base and J by 7 bases; unmatched bases: 9. The chain's CDR3 is CASSLPNSGGASGELFF. The CDR3 DNA follows: TGCGCCAGCAGCTTGCCGAATAGCGGGGGGGCGAGCGGGGAGCTGTTTTTT. Supplemented by reference TRBV5-1 and TRBJ2-2, the full variable domain reads KAGVTQTPRYLIKTRGQQVTLSCSPISGHRSVSWYQQTPGQGLQFLFEYFSETQRNKGNFPGRFSGRQFSNSRSEMNVSTLELGDSALYLCASSLPNSGGASGELFFGEGSRLTVL.

This chain joins TRBV9 and TRBJ1-2, with no clear D. V lost 4 bases and J 8 bases, leaving 15 bases between the germline ends. Germline V lookup: CDR1 SGDLS, CDR2 YYNGEE. The CDR3 spans 13 residues. In nucleotides, the CDR3 is TGTGCCAGCAGCCCCGGAGGTATGGGCGGCTACACCTTC. This translates into CASSPGGMGGYTF. Full variable domain (remainder filled in from reference TRBV9 and TRBJ1-2): DSGVTQTPKHLITATGQRVTLRCSPRSGDLSVYWYQQSLDQGLQFLIQYYNGEERAKGNILERFSAQQFPDLHSELNLSSLELGDSALYFCASSPGGMGGYTFGSGTRLTVV.

V usage is TRBV30 and J usage is TRBJ1-4; unclear D gene. V lost 4 bases, J lost 0 bases, and 9 bases lay in between. This CDR3 has 14 residues. CDR1 is GTSNPN and CDR2 is SVGIG in the germline V gene (reference sequence). CDR3 in DNA: TGTGCCTGGACGGGGAGATCAACTAATGAAAAACTGTTTTTT. Translation gives CAWTGRSTNEKLFF.

The rearrangement uses TRBV7-3 and TRBJ2-1, with TRBD2 identical over 7 bases. The CDR3 totals 13 residues. Per the germline V gene, CDR1 is SGHTA and CDR2 is FQGTGA. The V and J ends lost 5 bases and 9 bases, in that order; junction bases with no gene match: 7. The CDR3 sequence is CASSPGTTGEQFF. The CDR3 nucleotides read TGTGCCAGCAGCCCTGGGACTACTGGTGAGCAGTTCTTC.

The chain has TRBV20-1 and TRBJ2-3; D perhaps matches TRBD2 (5 bases). Trimming stripped 3 bases from V and 2 bases from J, with 15 bases between. The CDR3 runs 15 residues. From germline, CDR1 is DFQATT and CDR2 SNEGSKA (reference sequence). Here the CDR3 reads CSASLWRTSTDTQYF. CDR3 bases: TGCAGTGCTAGTTTATGGCGGACTTCCACAGATACGCAGTATTTT.

The chain employs TRBV12-1 and TRBJ2-7; the tabulated D call, TRBD2, remains unverified against the DNA. TRBV12-1 is a pseudogene locus. This CDR3 is built from 17 residues. Here the CDR3 DNA reads TGTGCCAGCAGCTATTGGGAGGGGGACTTCTCCTGCTACGAGCAGTACTTC. Translating gives CASSYWEGDFSCYEQYF.

This rearrangement joins TRBV6-2 or TRBV6-3 to TRBJ1-6; a possible D gene is TRBD1 (6 bases). The CDR3 contains 13 residues. V dropped 6 bases and J dropped 10 bases, with 13 bases sitting between them. The germline V gene has CDR1 MNHEY and CDR2 SVGEGT. Here the CDR3 reads CASSTPGGSPLHF. Written as DNA, the CDR3 is TGTGCCAGCAGCACGCCGGGGGGCTCACCCCTCCACTTT.

The table lists this clone with a count of one. The same CDR3 also results from other DNA sequences found in this sample. The chain has TRBV4-1 and TRBJ1-5; D not certain. The V and J ends lost 0 bases and 7 bases respectively, with 7 bases between them. The CDR3 totals 13 residues. Germline CDR1 reads MGHRA; CDR2 reads YSYEKL. CDR3 residues: CASSQEAGQPQHF. The CDR3 bases are TGCGCCAGCAGCCAAGAGGCAGGACAGCCCCAGCATTTT.

Regarding this clone: Sequence at one end of the junction differs from germline and may be a read error. The chain joins TRBV5-4 to TRBJ1-2; D might be TRBD1 (6 bases). The CDR3 extends over 12 amino acids. Looked up from germline, CDR1 is SGHNT and CDR2 is YYREEE (reference sequence). CDR3 bases: TGTGCCAGCAGCTTGGCTTTAGACAGGCCCTTCTTC. Amino acids: CASSLALDRPFF.

The gene calls are TRBV19 and TRBJ1-5; 8 nucleotides line up with TRBD1. J was trimmed by 2 bases and V by 3 bases; bases with no gene match: 6. Germline V gene sequence: CDR1 LNHDA, CDR2 SQIVND (reference sequence). CDR3 length equals 16 residues. CDR3 bases: TGTGCCAGTAGTATCATCCTGGGACAGGGCAATCAGCCCCAGCATTTT. Encoded protein: CASSIILGQGNQPQHF.